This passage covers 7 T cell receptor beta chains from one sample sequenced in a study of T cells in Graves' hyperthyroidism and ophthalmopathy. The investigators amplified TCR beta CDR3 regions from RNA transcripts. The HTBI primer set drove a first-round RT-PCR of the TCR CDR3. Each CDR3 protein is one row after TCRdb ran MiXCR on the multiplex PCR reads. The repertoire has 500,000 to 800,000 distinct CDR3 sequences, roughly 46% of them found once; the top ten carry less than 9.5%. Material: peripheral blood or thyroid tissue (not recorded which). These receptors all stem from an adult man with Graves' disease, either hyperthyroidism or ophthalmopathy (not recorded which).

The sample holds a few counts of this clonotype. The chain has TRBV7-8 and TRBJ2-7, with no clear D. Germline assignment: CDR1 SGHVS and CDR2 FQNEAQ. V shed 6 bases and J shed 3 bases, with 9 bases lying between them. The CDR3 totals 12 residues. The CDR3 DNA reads TGTGCCAGCAGGCCCCCCGACTACGAGCAGTACTTC. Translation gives CASRPPDYEQYF. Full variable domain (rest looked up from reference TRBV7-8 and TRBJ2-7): GAGVSQSPRYKVAKRGQDVALRCDPISGHVSLFWYQQALGQGPEFLTYFQNEAQLDKSGLPSDRFFAERPEGSVSTLKIQRTQQEDSAVYLCASRPPDYEQYFGPGTRLTVT.

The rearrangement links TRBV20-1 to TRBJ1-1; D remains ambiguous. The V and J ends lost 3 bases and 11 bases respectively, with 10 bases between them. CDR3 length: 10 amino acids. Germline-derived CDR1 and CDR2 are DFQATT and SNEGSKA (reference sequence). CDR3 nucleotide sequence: TGCAGTGCTAGGACGGACTGGGCTTTCTTT. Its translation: CSARTDWAFF.

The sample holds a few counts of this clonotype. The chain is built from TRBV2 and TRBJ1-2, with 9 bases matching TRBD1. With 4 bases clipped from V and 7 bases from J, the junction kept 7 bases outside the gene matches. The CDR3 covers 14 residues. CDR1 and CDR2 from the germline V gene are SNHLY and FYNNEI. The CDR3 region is CASSGTGTGPGYTF. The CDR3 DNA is TGTGCCAGCAGTGGAACCGGGACAGGGCCTGGCTACACCTTC.

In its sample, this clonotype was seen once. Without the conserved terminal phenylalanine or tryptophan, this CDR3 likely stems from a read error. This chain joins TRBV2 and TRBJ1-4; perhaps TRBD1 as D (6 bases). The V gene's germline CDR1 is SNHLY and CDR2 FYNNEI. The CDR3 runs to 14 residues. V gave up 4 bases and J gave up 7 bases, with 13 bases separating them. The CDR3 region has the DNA TGTGCCAGCAGTGTTTTCCACAGGGCTGAAAAACTGTTTATT. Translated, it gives CASSVFHRAEKLFI.

The CDR3 region has the DNA TGCGCCAGCAGCTTTGGTGCAGACTTCTCCGAGCAGTACTTC. Translated: CASSFGADFSEQYF. The chain is built from TRBV5-1 and TRBJ2-7; unclear D gene. Trimming removed 2 bases at V and 6 bases at J, with 15 bases between. Germline V CDR1 and CDR2: SGHRS, YFSETQ. There are 14 residues in the CDR3.

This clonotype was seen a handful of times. The CDR3 reads CASSLAQVDNSPLHF. In DNA, the CDR3 is TGTGCCAGCAGCTTGGCCCAGGTCGATAATTCACCCCTCCACTTT. The V call is TRBV7-8, the J call TRBJ1-6; unclear D gene. CDR1 is SGHVS and CDR2 is FQNEAQ in the germline V gene. V was shortened by 3 bases and J by 5 bases, with 11 bases between the two germline ends. CDR3 length: 15 residues.

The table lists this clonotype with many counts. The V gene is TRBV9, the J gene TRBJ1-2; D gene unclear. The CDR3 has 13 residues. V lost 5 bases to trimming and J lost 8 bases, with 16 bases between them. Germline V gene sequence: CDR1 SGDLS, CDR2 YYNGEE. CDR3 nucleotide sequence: TGTGCCAGCAGAACCGGCACCTCGAACGGCTACACCTTC. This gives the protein CASRTGTSNGYTF. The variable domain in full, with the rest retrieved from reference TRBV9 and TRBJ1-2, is DSGVTQTPKHLITATGQRVTLRCSPRSGDLSVYWYQQSLDQGLQFLIQYYNGEERAKGNILERFSAQQFPDLHSELNLSSLELGDSALYFCASRTGTSNGYTFGSGTRLTVV.